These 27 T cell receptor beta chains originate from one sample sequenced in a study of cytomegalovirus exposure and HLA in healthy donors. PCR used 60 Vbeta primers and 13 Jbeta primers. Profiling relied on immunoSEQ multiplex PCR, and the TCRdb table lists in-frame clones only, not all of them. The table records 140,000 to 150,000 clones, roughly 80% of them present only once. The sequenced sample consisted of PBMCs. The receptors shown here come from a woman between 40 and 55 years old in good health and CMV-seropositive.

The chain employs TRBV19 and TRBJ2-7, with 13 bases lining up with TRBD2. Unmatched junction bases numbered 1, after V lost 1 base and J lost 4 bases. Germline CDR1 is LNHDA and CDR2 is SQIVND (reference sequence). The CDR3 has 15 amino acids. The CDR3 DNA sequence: TGTGCCAGTAGTATAGGGACTAGCGGGGGTTACGAGCAGTACTTC. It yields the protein CASSIGTSGGYEQYF.

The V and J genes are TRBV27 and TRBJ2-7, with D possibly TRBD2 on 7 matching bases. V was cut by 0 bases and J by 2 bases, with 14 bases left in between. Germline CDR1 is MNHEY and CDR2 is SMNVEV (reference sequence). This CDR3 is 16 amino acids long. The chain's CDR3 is CASSLSSGGLTYEQYF. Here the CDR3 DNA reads TGTGCCAGCAGTTTATCATCGGGGGGCCTTACCTACGAGCAGTACTTC.

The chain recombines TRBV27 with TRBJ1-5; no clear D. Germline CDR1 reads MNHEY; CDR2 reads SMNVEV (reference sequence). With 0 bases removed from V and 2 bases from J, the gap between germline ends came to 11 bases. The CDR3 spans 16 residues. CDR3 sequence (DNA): TGTGCCAGCAGTTTATCGGTGGGCTCGGGCAATCAGCCCCAGCATTTT. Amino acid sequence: CASSLSVGSGNQPQHF.

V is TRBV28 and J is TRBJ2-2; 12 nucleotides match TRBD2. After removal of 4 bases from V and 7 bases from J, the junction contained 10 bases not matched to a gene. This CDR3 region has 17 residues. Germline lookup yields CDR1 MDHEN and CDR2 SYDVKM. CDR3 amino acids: CASSSWTSGAHNGELFF. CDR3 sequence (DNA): TGTGCCAGCAGTTCCTGGACTAGCGGGGCCCACAACGGGGAGCTGTTTTTT.

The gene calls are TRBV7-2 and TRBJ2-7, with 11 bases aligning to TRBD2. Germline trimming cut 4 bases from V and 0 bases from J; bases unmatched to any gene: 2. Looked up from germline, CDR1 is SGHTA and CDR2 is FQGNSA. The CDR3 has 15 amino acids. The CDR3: CASSSTSGTSYEQYF. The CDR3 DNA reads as TGTGCCAGCAGCTCGACTAGCGGGACCTCCTACGAGCAGTACTTC.

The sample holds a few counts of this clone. The CDR3: CASSNSGGGSTGELFF. The CDR3 coding sequence is TGTGCCAGCAGTAACAGCGGGGGGGGTTCCACCGGGGAGCTGTTTTTT. The gene calls are TRBV6-6 and TRBJ2-2, with TRBD2 matching 10 bases. CDR1 is MNHNY and CDR2 is SVGAGI in the germline V gene (reference sequence). J gave up 4 bases and V 5 bases, and 7 bases lay outside the gene matches. There are 16 residues in the CDR3.

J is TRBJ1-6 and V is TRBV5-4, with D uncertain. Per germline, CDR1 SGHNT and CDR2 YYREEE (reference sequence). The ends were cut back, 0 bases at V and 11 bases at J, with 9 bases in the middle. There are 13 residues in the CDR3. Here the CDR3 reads CASSLGGETPLHF. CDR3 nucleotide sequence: TGTGCCAGCAGCTTGGGCGGGGAAACACCCCTCCACTTT.

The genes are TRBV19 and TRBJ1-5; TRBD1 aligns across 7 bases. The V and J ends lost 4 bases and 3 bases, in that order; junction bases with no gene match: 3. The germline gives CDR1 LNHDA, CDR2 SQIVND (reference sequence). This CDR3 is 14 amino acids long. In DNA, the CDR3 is TGTGCCAGTAGTAGGACAGGCCCCAATCAGCCCCAGCATTTT. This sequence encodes CASSRTGPNQPQHF. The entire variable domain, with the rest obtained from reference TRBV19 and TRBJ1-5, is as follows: DGGITQSPKYLFRKEGQNVTLSCEQNLNHDAMYWYRQDPGQGLRLIYYSQIVNDFQKGDIAEGYSVSREKKESFPLTVTSAQKNPTAFYLCASSRTGPNQPQHFGDGTRLSIL.

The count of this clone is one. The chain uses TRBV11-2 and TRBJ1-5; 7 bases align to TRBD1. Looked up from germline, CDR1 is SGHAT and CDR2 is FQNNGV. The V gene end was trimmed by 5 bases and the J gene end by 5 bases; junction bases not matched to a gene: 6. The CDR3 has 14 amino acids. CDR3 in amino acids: CASSPSGGDQPQHF. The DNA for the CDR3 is TGTGCCAGCAGCCCATCAGGGGGAGATCAGCCCCAGCATTTT.

Here the CDR3 DNA reads TGTGCCAGCAGCTTGGAGGATCGTTCGGGGACGCAGTATTTT. It specifies CASSLEDRSGTQYF. The chain couples TRBV5-6 to TRBJ2-3; D is possibly TRBD2 (5 bases). The CDR3 is 14 amino acids. Trimming took 0 bases from V and 9 from J, leaving 14 bases between them. Germline CDR1 and CDR2: SGHDT and YYEEEE.

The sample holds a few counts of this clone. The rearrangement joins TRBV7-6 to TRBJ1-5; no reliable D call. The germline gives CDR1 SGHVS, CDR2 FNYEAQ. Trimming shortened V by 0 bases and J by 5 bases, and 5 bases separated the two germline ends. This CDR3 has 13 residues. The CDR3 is CASSLARDQPQHF. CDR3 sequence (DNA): TGTGCCAGCAGCTTAGCGCGAGATCAGCCCCAGCATTTT.

The CDR3 loop reads CASSPGLAEFF. The CDR3 DNA follows: TGTGCCAGCAGTCCGGGACTAGCGGAGTTCTTC. The chain carries TRBV2 and TRBJ2-1; 11 bases are shared with TRBD2. Germline CDR1 and CDR2: SNHLY and FYNNEI. The V gene end was trimmed by 5 bases and the J gene end by 14 bases; junction bases not matched to a gene: 2. This CDR3 region has 11 residues.

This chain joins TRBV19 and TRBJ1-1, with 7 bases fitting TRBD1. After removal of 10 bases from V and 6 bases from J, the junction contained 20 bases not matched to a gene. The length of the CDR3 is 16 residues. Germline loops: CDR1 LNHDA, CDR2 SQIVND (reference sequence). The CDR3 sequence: CATSYLPVRGGAEAFF. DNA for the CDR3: TGTGCCACCTCCTACCTACCGGTAAGAGGGGGCGCTGAAGCTTTCTTT.

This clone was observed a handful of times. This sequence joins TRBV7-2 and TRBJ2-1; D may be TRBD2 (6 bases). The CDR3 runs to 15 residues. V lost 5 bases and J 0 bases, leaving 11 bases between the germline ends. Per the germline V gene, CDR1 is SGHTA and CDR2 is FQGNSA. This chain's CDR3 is CASSVGSGSYNEQFF. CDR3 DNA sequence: TGTGCCAGCAGCGTCGGTAGCGGCTCCTACAATGAGCAGTTCTTC.

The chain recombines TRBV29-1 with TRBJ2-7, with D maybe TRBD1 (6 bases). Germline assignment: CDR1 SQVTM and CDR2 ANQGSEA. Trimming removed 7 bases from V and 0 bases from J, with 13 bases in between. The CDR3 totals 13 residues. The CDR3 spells CSASQGSSYEQYF. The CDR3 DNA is TGCAGCGCTAGCCAGGGGAGCTCCTACGAGCAGTACTTC.

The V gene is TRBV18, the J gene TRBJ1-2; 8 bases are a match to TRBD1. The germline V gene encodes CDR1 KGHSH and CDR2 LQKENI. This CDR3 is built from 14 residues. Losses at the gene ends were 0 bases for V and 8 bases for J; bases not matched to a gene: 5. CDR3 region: CASSPPTGGEGYTF. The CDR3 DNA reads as TGTGCCAGCTCACCACCCACAGGGGGTGAGGGCTACACCTTC.

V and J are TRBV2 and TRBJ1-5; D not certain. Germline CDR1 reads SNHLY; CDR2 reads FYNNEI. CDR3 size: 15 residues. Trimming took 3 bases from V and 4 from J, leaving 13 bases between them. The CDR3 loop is CASSDPNLQNQPQHF. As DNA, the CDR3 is TGTGCCAGCAGTGATCCGAATTTACAAAATCAGCCCCAGCATTTT.

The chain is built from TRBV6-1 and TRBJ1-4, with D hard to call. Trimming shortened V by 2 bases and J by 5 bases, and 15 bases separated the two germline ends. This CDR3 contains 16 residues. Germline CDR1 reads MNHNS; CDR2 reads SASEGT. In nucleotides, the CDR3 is TGTGCCAGCAGTGAACGCTTTTCCGAGCCAAATGAAAAACTGTTTTTT. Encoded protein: CASSERFSEPNEKLFF.

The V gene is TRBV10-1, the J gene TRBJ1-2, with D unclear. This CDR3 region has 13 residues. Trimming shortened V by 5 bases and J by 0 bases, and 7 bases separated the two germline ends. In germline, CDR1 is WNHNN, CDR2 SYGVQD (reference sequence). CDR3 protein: CASSRTSNYGYTF. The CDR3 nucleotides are TGCGCCAGCAGTCGGACTTCTAACTATGGCTACACCTTC.

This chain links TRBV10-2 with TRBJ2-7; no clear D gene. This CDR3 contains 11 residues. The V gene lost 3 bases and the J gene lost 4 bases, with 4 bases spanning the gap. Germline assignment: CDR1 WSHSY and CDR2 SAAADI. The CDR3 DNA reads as TGCGCCAGCAGTGATAGATACGAGCAGTACTTC. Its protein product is CASSDRYEQYF.

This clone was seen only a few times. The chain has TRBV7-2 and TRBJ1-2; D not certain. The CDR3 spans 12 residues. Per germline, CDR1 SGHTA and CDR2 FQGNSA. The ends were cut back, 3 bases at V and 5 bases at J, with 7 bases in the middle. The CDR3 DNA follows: TGTGCCAGCAGCTTGGCGGGGTATGGCTACACCTTC. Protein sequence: CASSLAGYGYTF. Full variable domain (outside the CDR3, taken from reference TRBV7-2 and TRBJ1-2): GAGVSQSPSNKVTEKGKDVELRCDPISGHTALYWYRQSLGQGLEFLIYFQGNSAPDKSGLPSDRFSAERTGGSVSTLTIQRTQQEDSAVYLCASSLAGYGYTFGSGTRLTVV.

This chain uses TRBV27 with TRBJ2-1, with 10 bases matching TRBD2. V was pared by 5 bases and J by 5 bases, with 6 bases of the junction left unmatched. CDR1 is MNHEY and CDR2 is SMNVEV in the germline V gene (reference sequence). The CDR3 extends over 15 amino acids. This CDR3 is CASSGVAGGDNEQFF. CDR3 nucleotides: TGTGCCAGCAGTGGTGTAGCGGGGGGTGACAATGAGCAGTTCTTC.

The CDR3 DNA reads TGTGCCAGCAGTTACAGGGGCTTCCTTAGCACAGATACGCAGTATTTT. Its protein product is CASSYRGFLSTDTQYF. This sequence joins TRBV6-5 and TRBJ2-3, with D possibly matching TRBD1 (5 bases). The CDR3 consists of 16 residues. V was clipped by 2 bases and J by 0 bases, with 12 bases between them. Germline lookup yields CDR1 MNHEY and CDR2 SVGAGI.

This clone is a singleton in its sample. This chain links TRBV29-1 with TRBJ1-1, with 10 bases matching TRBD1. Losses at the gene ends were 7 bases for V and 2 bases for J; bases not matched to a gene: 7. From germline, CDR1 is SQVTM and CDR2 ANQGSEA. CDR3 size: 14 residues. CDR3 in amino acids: CSAIRQGANTEAFF. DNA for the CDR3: TGCAGCGCGATACGACAGGGGGCAAACACTGAAGCTTTCTTT.

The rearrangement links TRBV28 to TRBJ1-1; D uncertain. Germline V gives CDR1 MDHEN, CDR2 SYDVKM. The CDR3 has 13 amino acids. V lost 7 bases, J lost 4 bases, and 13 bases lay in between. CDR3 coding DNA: TGTGCCAGCACCATTTTCGGAGGCACTGAAGCTTTCTTT. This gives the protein CASTIFGGTEAFF.

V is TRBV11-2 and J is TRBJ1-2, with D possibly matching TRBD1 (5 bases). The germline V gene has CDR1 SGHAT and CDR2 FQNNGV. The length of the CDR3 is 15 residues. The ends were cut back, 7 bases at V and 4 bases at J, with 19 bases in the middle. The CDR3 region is CASTPVAGETYGYTF. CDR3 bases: TGTGCCAGCACCCCGGTCGCGGGGGAGACCTATGGCTACACCTTC.

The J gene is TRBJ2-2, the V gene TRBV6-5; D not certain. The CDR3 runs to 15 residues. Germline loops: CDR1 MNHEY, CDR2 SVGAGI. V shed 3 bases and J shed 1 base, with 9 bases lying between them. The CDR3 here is CASSYGLQNTGELFF. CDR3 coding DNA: TGTGCCAGCAGTTATGGGCTGCAGAACACCGGGGAGCTGTTTTTT.